The rows below give T cell receptor beta chains drawn from one sample of a study of blood T cell repertoires in COVID-19. TCRdb's table, derived via immunoSEQ multiplex PCR, lists solely in-frame clones and lacks some. The top ten hold approximately 18% of the sample, which has 100,000 to 150,000 clones, roughly four fifths seen once. The source material was peripheral blood. The source is a man aged 30 to 39 with COVID-19, enrolled during active disease. Both conserved end residues are part of each CDR3. The D gene is left open where the match is weak. Size is omitted from some rows. Given values are once, few, many or a class for expanded clones.

d_gene	j_gene	abundance	v_gene	CDR3aa	CDR3nt
-	TRBJ1-3	-	TRBV29-1	CSSSDSGNTIYF	TGCAGCTCCTCAGACTCTGGAAACACCATATATTTT
-	TRBJ1-1	few	TRBV2	CASSGLLVAEAFF	TGTGCCAGCAGTGGTTTATTAGTGGCTGAAGCTTTCTTT
-	TRBJ2-1	-	TRBV9	CASSVGADPNEQFF	TGTGCCAGCAGCGTAGGCGCCGATCCCAATGAGCAGTTCTTC
-	TRBJ1-5	-	TRBV27	CASSLLGVYQPQHF	TGTGCCAGCAGTTTACTAGGGGTATATCAGCCCCAGCATTTT
TRBD1	TRBJ1-6	-	TRBV10-2	CASSWDRDSYNSPLHF	TGCGCCAGCAGCTGGGACAGGGACTCCTATAATTCACCCCTCCACTTT
TRBD2	TRBJ2-2	-	TRBV4-1	CASSPLEGGVTGELFF	TGCGCCAGCAGCCCTCTGGAGGGAGGGGTGACCGGGGAGCTGTTTTTT
TRBD2	TRBJ2-5	once	TRBV5-1	CASSGGTSGVVETQYF	TGCGCCAGCAGCGGCGGGACTAGCGGGGTTGTTGAGACCCAGTACTTC
-	TRBJ2-2	-	TRBV3-1/TRBV3-2	CASSPRDSHTGELFF	TGTGCCAGCAGCCCCCGGGACTCTCACACCGGGGAGCTGTTTTTT
-	TRBJ2-7	-	TRBV5-4	CASSLRGATYEQYF	TGTGCCAGCAGCTTGCGGGGGGCCACCTACGAGCAGTACTTC
-	TRBJ2-1	-	TRBV5-4	CASSPSPGGEQFF	TGTGCCAGCAGCCCCTCCCCCGGAGGCGAGCAGTTCTTC
-	TRBJ2-7	-	TRBV27	CASLDRYSYEQYF	TGTGCCAGCTTAGACAGATACTCCTACGAGCAGTACTTC
TRBD2	TRBJ2-5	once	TRBV29-1	CSVALLAGGETQYF	TGCAGCGTTGCCCTCCTAGCGGGGGGAGAGACCCAGTACTTC
TRBD1	TRBJ2-7	-	TRBV5-6	CASSSDRDRGYEQYF	TGTGCCAGCAGCTCAGACCGGGACAGGGGTTACGAGCAGTACTTC
-	TRBJ1-1	-	TRBV5-5	CASSLGLPRNTEAFF	TGTGCCAGCAGCTTGGGCCTCCCGAGGAACACTGAAGCTTTCTTT
TRBD1	TRBJ1-2	-	TRBV7-9	CASSYSWDRAVGDGYTF	TGTGCCAGCAGCTACTCCTGGGACAGGGCTGTCGGGGATGGCTACACCTTC
-	TRBJ1-2	-	TRBV25-1	CASSEGGYYGYTF	TGTGCCAGCAGTGAAGGGGGCTACTATGGCTACACCTTC
TRBD1	TRBJ1-5	-	TRBV19	CASSGTGGNQPQHF	TGTGCCAGTAGTGGGACAGGAGGGAATCAGCCCCAGCATTTT
-	TRBJ1-3	-	TRBV28	CASSQGSSGNTIYF	TGTGCCAGCAGCCAGGGGAGCTCTGGAAACACCATATATTTT
-	TRBJ1-1	-	TRBV21-1	CASSKVKGKAFF	TGTGCCAGCAGCAAAGTGAAGGGGAAGGCTTTCTTT
-	TRBJ2-5	-	TRBV5-4	CASSSGFGRPQETQYF	TGTGCCAGCAGCTCAGGTTTCGGGAGACCCCAAGAGACCCAGTACTTC
TRBD1	TRBJ2-7	-	TRBV30	CAWSSPGQGGNEQYF	TGTGCCTGGAGTTCCCCGGGACAGGGAGGGAACGAGCAGTACTTC
-	TRBJ2-7	-	TRBV5-6	CASRRTGIPEQYF	TGTGCCAGCAGACGTACAGGAATACCAGAGCAGTACTTC
TRBD2	TRBJ2-2	-	TRBV4-2	CASSQNPSGSPTGELFF	TGTGCCAGCAGCCAAAACCCTAGCGGGAGCCCAACCGGGGAGCTGTTTTTT
-	TRBJ1-3	-	TRBV28	CASSFAGVNSGNTIYF	TGTGCCAGCAGTTTTGCCGGGGTTAACTCTGGAAACACCATATATTTT
-	TRBJ1-2	once	TRBV6-6	CATSGSTSNYGYTF	TGTGCCACCTCGGGGAGCACATCTAACTATGGCTACACCTTC
-	TRBJ1-6	-	TRBV30	CAWSGEYTGNSPLHF	TGTGCCTGGAGCGGGGAATACACGGGAAATTCACCCCTCCACTTT
-	TRBJ1-5	few	TRBV27	CASSLERGNQPQHF	TGTGCCAGCAGTTTAGAACGGGGCAATCAGCCCCAGCATTTT
TRBD2	TRBJ2-1	once	TRBV27	CASSLMERGDNEQFF	TGTGCCAGCAGTTTAATGGAGCGGGGGGACAATGAGCAGTTCTTC
TRBD2	TRBJ2-1	-	TRBV19	CASRSASGGNNEQFF	TGTGCCAGTAGATCGGCTAGCGGGGGAAACAATGAGCAGTTCTTC
-	TRBJ2-5	-	TRBV5-1	CASSLGGVGETQYF	TGCGCCAGCAGCTTAGGAGGGGTTGGCGAGACCCAGTACTTC
TRBD1	TRBJ1-5	few	TRBV2	CAKLLDRGEICNQPQHF	TGTGCCAAATTACTGGACAGGGGGGAGATTTGCAATCAGCCCCAGCATTTT
TRBD2	TRBJ2-1	-	TRBV7-2	CASSPPSGGSEQFF	TGTGCCAGCAGCCCACCTAGCGGGGGGAGTGAGCAGTTCTTC
TRBD1	TRBJ2-1	-	TRBV7-9	CASSLSPMTGWTRDNEQFF	TGTGCCAGCAGCTTAAGTCCCATGACAGGGTGGACACGAGACAATGAGCAGTTCTTC
TRBD2	TRBJ2-1	-	TRBV19	CASTLAGDYNEQFF	TGTGCCAGTACCCTAGCGGGCGATTACAATGAGCAGTTCTTC
TRBD2	TRBJ2-7	-	TRBV28	CASSTIGLAAHEQYF	TGTGCCAGCAGTACGATTGGACTAGCGGCCCACGAGCAGTACTTC
-	TRBJ2-3	-	TRBV6-5	CASSSPGTQWGDTQYF	TGTGCCAGCAGTTCTCCCGGGACTCAATGGGGAGATACGCAGTATTTT
TRBD1	TRBJ1-2	-	TRBV27	CASSTRDRAVSYTF	TGTGCCAGCAGTACTAGGGACAGGGCGGTTAGCTACACCTTC
-	TRBJ2-1	-	TRBV19	CASSIDGGNEQFF	TGTGCCAGTAGTATAGATGGAGGCAATGAGCAGTTCTTC
-	TRBJ1-1	-	TRBV12-3/TRBV12-4	CASLRPGNEAFF	TGTGCCAGCCTCCGCCCCGGGAATGAAGCTTTCTTT
-	TRBJ1-1	-	TRBV5-1	CASSSGTYWNTEAFF	TGCGCCAGCAGCTCCGGGACTTACTGGAACACTGAAGCTTTCTTT
-	TRBJ1-2	-	TRBV30	CAWSGGQIYGYTF	TGTGCCTGGAGTGGGGGGCAGATCTATGGCTACACCTTC
-	TRBJ1-1	-	TRBV7-2	CASSLFLGPEAFF	TGTGCCAGCAGCTTATTCCTCGGTCCTGAAGCTTTCTTT
TRBD1	TRBJ2-7	-	TRBV4-3	CASSQGGTGYEQYF	TGCGCCAGCAGCCAAGGGGGGACAGGGTACGAGCAGTACTTC
-	TRBJ2-2	-	TRBV3-1/TRBV3-2	CASSQGPANTGELFF	TGTGCCAGCAGCCAAGGTCCGGCGAACACCGGGGAGCTGTTTTTT